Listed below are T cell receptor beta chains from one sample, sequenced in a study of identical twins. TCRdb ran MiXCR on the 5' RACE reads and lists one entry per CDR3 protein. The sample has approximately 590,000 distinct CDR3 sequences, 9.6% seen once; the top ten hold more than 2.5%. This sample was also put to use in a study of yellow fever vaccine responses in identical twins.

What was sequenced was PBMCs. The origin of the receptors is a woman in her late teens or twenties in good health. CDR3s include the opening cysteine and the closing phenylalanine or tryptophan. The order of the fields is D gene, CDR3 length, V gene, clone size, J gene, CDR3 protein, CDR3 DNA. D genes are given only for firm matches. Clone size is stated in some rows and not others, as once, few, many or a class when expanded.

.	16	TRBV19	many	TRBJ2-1	CASSIDLRTGRGEQFF	TGTGCCAGTAGTATAGATCTCCGGACCGGGCGGGGTGAGCAGTTCTTC
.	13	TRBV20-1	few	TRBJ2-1	CSPRLRGYNEQFF	TGCAGTCCAAGATTAAGGGGATACAATGAGCAGTTCTTC
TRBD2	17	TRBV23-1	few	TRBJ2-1	CASSHGTSGRSYNEQFF	TGCGCCAGCAGCCACGGGACTAGCGGGAGATCCTACAATGAGCAGTTCTTC
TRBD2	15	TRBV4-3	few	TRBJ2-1	CASSQELAGDHEQFF	TGCGCCAGCAGCCAAGAACTAGCGGGAGATCATGAGCAGTTCTTC
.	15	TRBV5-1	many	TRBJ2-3	CASSFPGADTDTQYF	TGCGCCAGCAGCTTTCCGGGGGCGGACACAGATACGCAGTATTTT
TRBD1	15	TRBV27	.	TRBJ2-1	CASSLFGTGSDEQFF	TGTGCCAGCAGTTTATTTGGGACAGGGAGCGATGAGCAGTTCTTC
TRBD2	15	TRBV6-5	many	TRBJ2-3	CASRLAGGPTDTQYF	TGTGCCAGCAGGTTAGCGGGAGGGCCCACAGATACGCAGTATTTT
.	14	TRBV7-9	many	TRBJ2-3	CASSTNDRTYTQYF	TGTGCCAGCAGCACCAACGACCGGACCTATACGCAGTATTTT
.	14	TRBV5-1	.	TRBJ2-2	CASSLIHNTGELFF	TGCGCCAGCAGCTTGATCCACAACACCGGGGAGCTGTTTTTT
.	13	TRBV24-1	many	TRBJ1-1	CATSDRPGTEAFF	TGTGCCACCAGTGACCGGCCCGGCACTGAAGCTTTCTTT
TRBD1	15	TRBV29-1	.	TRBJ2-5	CSVDRDRGQGKTQYF	TGCAGCGTTGACCGGGACAGGGGGCAGGGAAAGACCCAGTACTTC
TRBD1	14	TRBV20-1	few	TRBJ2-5	CSASEGQGRETQYF	TGCAGTGCTAGCGAAGGACAGGGGAGAGAGACCCAGTACTTC
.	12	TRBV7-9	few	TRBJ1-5	CASSAPNQPQHF	TGTGCCAGCAGCGCACCCAATCAGCCCCAGCATTTT
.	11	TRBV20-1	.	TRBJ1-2	CSASRGAGYTF	TGCAGTGCTAGCCGGGGAGCTGGCTACACCTTC
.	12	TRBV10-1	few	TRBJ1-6	CASSDLYSPLHF	TGCGCCAGCAGTGATCTGTATTCACCCCTCCACTTT
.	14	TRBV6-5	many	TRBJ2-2	CASSSPGNTGELFF	TGTGCCAGCAGTTCCCCAGGGAACACCGGGGAGCTGTTTTTT
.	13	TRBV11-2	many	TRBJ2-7	CASSSIISYEQYF	TGTGCCAGCAGCTCTATCATCTCCTACGAGCAGTACTTC
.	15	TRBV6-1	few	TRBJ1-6	CASSPYSGSNSPLHF	TGTGCCAGCAGCCCATACTCGGGGTCCAATTCACCCCTCCACTTT
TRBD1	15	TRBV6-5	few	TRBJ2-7	CASSYSRTGGHEQYF	TGTGCCAGCAGTTACTCGCGGACAGGGGGCCACGAGCAGTACTTC
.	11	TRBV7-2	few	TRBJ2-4	CASSLENIQYF	TGTGCCAGCAGCTTGGAAAACATTCAGTACTTC
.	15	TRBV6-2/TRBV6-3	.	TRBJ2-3	CASSWNSPATDTQYF	TGTGCCAGCAGTTGGAATAGCCCGGCCACAGATACGCAGTATTTT
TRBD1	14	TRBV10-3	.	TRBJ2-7	CAIRTGVANYEQYF	TGTGCCATCAGAACAGGGGTCGCCAACTACGAGCAGTACTTC
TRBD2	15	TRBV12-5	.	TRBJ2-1	CASSPHGTRDNEQFF	TGTGCTAGCTCTCCTCATGGGACTAGGGACAATGAGCAGTTCTTC
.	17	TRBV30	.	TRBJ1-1	CAWSVLGRSKGNTEAFF	TGTGCCTGGAGTGTACTAGGGCGAAGTAAGGGTAACACTGAAGCTTTCTTT
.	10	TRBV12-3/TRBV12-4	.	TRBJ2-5	CASGIETQYF	TGTGCCAGCGGGATAGAGACCCAGTACTTC
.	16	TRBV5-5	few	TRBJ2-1	CASSLVGGQGWYEQFF	TGTGCCAGCAGCTTGGTTGGAGGGCAGGGGTGGTATGAGCAGTTCTTC
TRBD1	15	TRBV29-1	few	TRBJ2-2	CSVGRQGLVPGELFF	TGCAGCGTTGGAAGACAGGGTCTAGTACCCGGGGAGCTGTTTTTT
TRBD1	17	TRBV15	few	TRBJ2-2	CATSRGRAGGFTGELFF	TGTGCCACCAGCAGAGGGCGAGCAGGGGGTTTCACCGGGGAGCTGTTTTTT
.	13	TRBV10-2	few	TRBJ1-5	CASRDGGLSTQHF	TGCGCCAGCAGGGACGGCGGCCTTAGTACCCAGCATTTT
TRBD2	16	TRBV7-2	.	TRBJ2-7	CASSPRLAGVPYEQYF	TGTGCCAGCAGCCCTCGACTAGCGGGGGTGCCCTACGAGCAGTACTTC
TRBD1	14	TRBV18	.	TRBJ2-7	CASSVTRDSYEQYF	TGTGCCAGCTCAGTAACCCGGGACAGCTACGAGCAGTACTTC
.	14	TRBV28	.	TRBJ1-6	CASSLGAQKNPHHF	TGTGCCAGCAGTTTGGGGGCGCAGAAAAATCCCCACCACTTT
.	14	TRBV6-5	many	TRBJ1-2	CASSYGRTNYGYTF	TGTGCCAGCAGTTATGGGCGGACTAACTATGGCTACACCTTC
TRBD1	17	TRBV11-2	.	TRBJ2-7	CASSSTSPRDSSYEQYF	TGTGCCAGCAGCTCCACCAGCCCCCGGGACAGCTCCTACGAGCAGTACTTC
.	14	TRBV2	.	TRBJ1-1	CASSDRQGTTEAFF	TGTGCCAGCAGTGATCGGCAGGGGACCACTGAAGCTTTCTTT
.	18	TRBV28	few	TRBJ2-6	CASSIPGRGRIGANVLTF	TGTGCCAGCAGTATACCCGGCAGGGGCAGGATTGGGGCCAACGTCCTGACTTTC
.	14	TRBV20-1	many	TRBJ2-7	CSARVVTGPYEQYF	TGCAGTGCTAGAGTGGTGACCGGACCCTACGAGCAGTACTTC